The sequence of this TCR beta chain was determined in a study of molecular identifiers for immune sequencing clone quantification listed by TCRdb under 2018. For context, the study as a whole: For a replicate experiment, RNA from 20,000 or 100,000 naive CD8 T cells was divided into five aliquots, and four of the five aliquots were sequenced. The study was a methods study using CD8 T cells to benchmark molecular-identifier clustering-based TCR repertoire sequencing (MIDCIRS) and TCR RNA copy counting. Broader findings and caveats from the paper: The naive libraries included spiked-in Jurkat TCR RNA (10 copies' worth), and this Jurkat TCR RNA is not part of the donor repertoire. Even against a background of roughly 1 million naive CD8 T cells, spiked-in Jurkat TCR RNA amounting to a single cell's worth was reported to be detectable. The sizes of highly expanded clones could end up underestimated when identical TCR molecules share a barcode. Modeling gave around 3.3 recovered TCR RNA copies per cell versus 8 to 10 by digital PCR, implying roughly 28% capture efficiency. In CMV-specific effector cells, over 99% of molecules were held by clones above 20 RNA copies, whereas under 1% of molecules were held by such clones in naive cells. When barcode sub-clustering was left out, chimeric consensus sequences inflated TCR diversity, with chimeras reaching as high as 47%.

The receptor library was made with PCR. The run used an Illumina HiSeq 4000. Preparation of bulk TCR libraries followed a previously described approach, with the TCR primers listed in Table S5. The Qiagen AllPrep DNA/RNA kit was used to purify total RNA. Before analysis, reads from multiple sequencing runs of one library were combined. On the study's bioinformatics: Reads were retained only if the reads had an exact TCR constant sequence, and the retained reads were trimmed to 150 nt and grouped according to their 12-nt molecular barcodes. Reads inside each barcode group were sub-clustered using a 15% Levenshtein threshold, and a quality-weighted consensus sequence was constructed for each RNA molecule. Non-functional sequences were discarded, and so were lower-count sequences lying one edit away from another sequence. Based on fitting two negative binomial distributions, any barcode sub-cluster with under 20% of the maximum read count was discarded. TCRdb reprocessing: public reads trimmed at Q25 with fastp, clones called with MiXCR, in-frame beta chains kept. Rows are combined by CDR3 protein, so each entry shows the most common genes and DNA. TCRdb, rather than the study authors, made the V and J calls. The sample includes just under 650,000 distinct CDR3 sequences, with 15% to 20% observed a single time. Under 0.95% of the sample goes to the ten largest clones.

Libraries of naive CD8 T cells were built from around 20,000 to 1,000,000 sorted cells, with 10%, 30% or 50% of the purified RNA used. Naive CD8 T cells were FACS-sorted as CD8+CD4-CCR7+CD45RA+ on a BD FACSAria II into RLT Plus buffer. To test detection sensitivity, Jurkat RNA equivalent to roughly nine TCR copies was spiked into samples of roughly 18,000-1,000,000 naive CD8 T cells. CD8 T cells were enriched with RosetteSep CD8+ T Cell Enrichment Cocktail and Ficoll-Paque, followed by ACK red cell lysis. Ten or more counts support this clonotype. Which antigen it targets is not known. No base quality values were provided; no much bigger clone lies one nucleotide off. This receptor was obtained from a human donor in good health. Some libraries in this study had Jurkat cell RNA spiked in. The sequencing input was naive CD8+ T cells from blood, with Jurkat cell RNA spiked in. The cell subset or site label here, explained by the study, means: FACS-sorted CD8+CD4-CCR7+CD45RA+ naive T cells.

The CDR3 protein: CASSPIAGGHEQYF. In nucleotide form, the sequence is TGCGCCAGCAGCCCCATAGCGGGGGGGCATGAGCAGTACTTC. The chain is made from TRBV4-3 and TRBJ2-7, with 11 junctional bases fitting TRBD2. V and J are trimmed by 4 bases and 7 bases, and the gene matches miss 6 bases of the junction. For CDR1 and CDR2, the germline V gene lists LGHNA and YSLEER. The CDR3 goes from the cysteine to the phenylalanine over 14 residues. Only the CDR3 DNA is retained, 42 bases long and in frame from the first base.